These 23 T cell receptor beta chains were all obtained from the same sample, sequenced in a study of CXCR3-negative and CXCR3-positive naive CD8 T cells. Study results and caveats: CXCR3-positive naive cells had TRB CDR3s that were more hydrophobic than CXCR3-negative naive cells had.

The method, 5' RACE with UMI labels, was used to prepare the TRB cDNA libraries. Reanalyzing the 5' RACE reads, TCRdb keeps one entry per CDR3 protein, without DNA. Here the sample table reports over 70,000 distinct CDR3 sequences. Their antigens are not known. Input material: naive CXCR3+ CD8+ T cells from blood. The subset: CD45RO-CCR7+CD27+CD95- naive CD8+ T cells expressing CXCR3 (TNR3+). The receptor set was obtained from a human donor in good health. Some clones in this sample may be carry-over from other donors' samples.

The chain joins TRBV28 to TRBJ2-5; as DNA is missing, the TRBD1 call by TCRdb cannot be tested. Germline V gene data show CDR1 as MDHEN and CDR2 as SYDVKM. This CDR3 contains 14 residues. The CDR3: CASSFGGPGETQYF.

V and J are TRBV6-1 and TRBJ1-2; TCRdb selects TRBD1, and the lack of DNA leaves this call unchecked. Germline CDR1 MNHNS, CDR2 SASEGT. CDR3 length: 17 residues. Here the CDR3 reads CASSHLPPGQDHYGYTF.

The chain joins TRBV7-6 to TRBJ2-3; TCRdb proposes TRBD2, but this gene call is untestable without DNA. Germline-derived CDR1 and CDR2 are SGHVS and FNYEAQ. This CDR3 contains 18 residues. CDR3 sequence: CASSQGLAGETSTDTQYF.

V is TRBV5-6 and J is TRBJ2-5; TCRdb reports TRBD1, a call that lacks DNA to check it against. The CDR3 spans 12 residues. In germline, CDR1 is SGHDT, CDR2 YYEEEE. CDR3 sequence reads: CASSLGPGTQYF.

This sequence joins TRBV12-3 or TRBV12-4 and TRBJ2-7; TCRdb indicates TRBD2, and absent DNA this call remains unverified. The CDR3 is made up of 15 amino acids. The CDR3 loop is CASSFASGALYEQYF.

The chain is built from TRBV7-9 and TRBJ2-7. CDR3 length: 12 amino acids. CDR1 is SEHNR and CDR2 is FQNEAQ in the germline V gene (reference sequence). CDR3 amino acids: CASDGNAYEQYF.

The chain couples TRBV28 to TRBJ2-3. CDR1 and CDR2 (germline): MDHEN, SYDVKM. CDR3 size: 14 residues. CDR3 loop: CASSLDPSTDTQYF.

V gene TRBV6-4 combines with J gene TRBJ2-3; TCRdb returns TRBD2, unconfirmable since there is no DNA. The V gene's germline CDR1 is MRHNA and CDR2 SNTAGT. The CDR3 is 14 amino acids. The CDR3 reads CASSATSVTDTQYF.

The chain uses TRBV25-1 and TRBJ1-2; lacking DNA, the TRBD1 call made by TCRdb goes unchecked. The CDR3 runs to 15 residues. Germline lookup yields CDR1 MGHDK and CDR2 SYGVNS. The CDR3 is CASSGGGQRRYGYTF.

The chain is built from TRBV7-7 and TRBJ2-1; the D gene TCRdb calls, TRBD1, cannot be checked with no DNA. The CDR3 is 15 residues long. Germline V CDR1 and CDR2: SSHAT, FNYEAQ (reference sequence). CDR3 protein: CASSLGQGAADEQFF. The full variable domain, its missing parts supplied by reference TRBV7-7 and TRBJ2-1, is GAGVSQSPRYKVTKRGQDVTLRCDPISSHATLYWYQQALGQGPEFLTYFNYEAQPDKSGLPSDRFSAERPEGSISTLTIQRTEQRDSAMYRCASSLGQGAADEQFFGPGTRLTVL.

CDR3 in amino acids: CASSMRGLAGSNIQYF. V usage is TRBV5-5 and J usage is TRBJ2-4; TCRdb proposes TRBD2, but this gene call is untestable without DNA. The V gene's germline CDR1 is SGHKS and CDR2 YYEKEE (reference sequence). CDR3 length equals 16 residues.

The chain couples TRBV29-1 to TRBJ2-7; TCRdb selects TRBD1, and the lack of DNA leaves this call unchecked. Germline lookup yields CDR1 SQVTM and CDR2 ANQGSEA. The CDR3 sequence is 14 residues long. The CDR3 loop reads CSVSDRGPIYEQYF.

V usage is TRBV7-9 and J usage is TRBJ2-5; the TCRdb call, TRBD1, lacks DNA for checking. Germline V gene sequence: CDR1 SEHNR, CDR2 FQNEAQ (reference sequence). This CDR3 has 14 residues. The chain's CDR3 is CASSLVQGQETQYF.

The chain links TRBV6-5 to TRBJ2-2; as DNA is missing, the TRBD2 call by TCRdb cannot be tested. The CDR3 totals 15 residues. The germline CDR1 and CDR2 sequences are MNHEY and SVGAGI. The CDR3 protein is CASQAGVERVGELFF.

The chain carries TRBV5-1 and TRBJ2-2; as DNA is missing, the TRBD1 call by TCRdb cannot be tested. Germline loops: CDR1 SGHRS, CDR2 YFSETQ. This CDR3 spans 15 amino acids. The CDR3 sequence: CASSLIQWDTGELFF.

The chain recombines TRBV7-9 with TRBJ1-1. The CDR3 runs 12 residues. Germline CDR1 SEHNR, CDR2 FQNEAQ (reference sequence). The CDR3 sequence: CASSTIFTEAFF.

J is TRBJ2-7 and V is TRBV6-2 or TRBV6-3; TCRdb outputs TRBD2, but without DNA this stays unchecked. In germline, CDR1 is MNHEY, CDR2 SVGEGT. The length of the CDR3 is 14 residues. The CDR3: CASNSPGLQSEQYF.

The rearrangement joins TRBV21-1 to TRBJ2-6. TRBV21-1 is noted as a pseudogene. The CDR3 is made up of 13 amino acids. CDR3: CASSNPGANVLTF.

V usage is TRBV12-3 or TRBV12-4 and J usage is TRBJ1-5; TCRdb designates TRBD1, a call that cannot be tested without DNA. CDR3 length: 14 residues. The CDR3 spells CASSSDRGQEPQHF.

The J gene is TRBJ2-7, the V gene TRBV5-1. Germline loops: CDR1 SGHRS, CDR2 YFSETQ. The CDR3 totals 15 residues. The CDR3 is CASSFSDPKFYEQYF.

The chain has TRBV6-5 and TRBJ2-1. The CDR3 contains 14 residues. Looked up from germline, CDR1 is MNHEY and CDR2 is SVGAGI. This CDR3 is CASSYRLAPNEQFF.

V usage is TRBV28 and J usage is TRBJ1-5; TCRdb returns TRBD1, unconfirmable since there is no DNA. The CDR3 is 15 residues long. In germline, CDR1 is MDHEN, CDR2 SYDVKM. CDR3 sequence: CASSLLRGQHQPQHF.

The chain is built from TRBV5-1 and TRBJ2-1; as DNA is missing, the TRBD2 call by TCRdb cannot be tested. This CDR3 comprises 15 residues. Germline CDR1 SGHRS, CDR2 YFSETQ. The CDR3: CASSYRTSGGHEQFF.